The TCR beta chain described here comes from a study of shared clonotypes between healthy human individuals. Looking at the study overall: Participating donors consisted of a couple of women and a few men aged 18 to 49. Three plates each covered CD4 naive and memory; CD8 naive two, CD8 memory one.

Findings of the study overall: Of the naive CD4 clonotypes, around 5% were shared across several donors.

V dropped 0 bases and J dropped 0 bases, with 3 bases sitting between them. CDR1 and CDR2 from the germline V gene are LNHDA and SQIVND (reference sequence). This CDR3 has 14 residues. The method was immunoSEQ multiplex PCR; TCRdb's version includes in-frame clones alone and lacks a portion of them. The sample records more than 2,000,000 clones, approximately 92% being singletons. The split of CD4+ cells yielded CD45RA+ naive and CD45RA-negative memory subsets. For this clone: Its target is not known. Other DNA sequences in the sample encode the same CDR3.

The TCR originated in a man between 18 and 35 years old in good health. Input material: naive CD4+ T cells sorted from blood. Subset denoted: CD45RA+ positively selected. The chain uses TRBV19 and TRBJ1-5; D remains unclear. This CDR3 reads CASSIEASNQPQHF. The CDR3 DNA sequence: TGTGCCAGTAGTATAGAAGCTAGCAATCAGCCCCAGCATTTT.